A selection of T cell receptor beta chains follows, all from one sample in a study of blood T cell repertoires in COVID-19. Repertoires were generated with immunoSEQ multiplex PCR, while TCRdb's copy carries only in-frame clones and drops some. The top ten clones hold about 3.4% of a sample with approximately 250,000 clones, 75% to 90% of them seen once. Specimen: PBMCs or T cells enriched from blood (not recorded which). Receptor source: a woman in her thirties or forties who had been exposed to COVID-19. Each CDR3 is given with its conserved first and last residue. A D gene is named only where the DNA matches it firmly.

J gene: TRBJ2-6
V gene: TRBV10-3
D gene: TRBD1
CDR3 DNA: TGTGCCGCCCGGGACAGATCTAACTCTGGGGCCAACGTCCTGACTTTC
CDR3 protein: CAARDRSNSGANVLTF

J gene: TRBJ2-3
V gene: TRBV30
D gene: TRBD2
CDR3 DNA: TGTGCCTGGAGTGGCAGGACTAGCGGCACAGATACGCAGTATTTT
CDR3 protein: CAWSGRTSGTDTQYF

J gene: TRBJ1-3
V gene: TRBV27
D gene: .
CDR3 DNA: TGTGCCAGCAAGGTCACGACAGAAGGAAACACCATATATTTT
CDR3 protein: CASKVTTEGNTIYF

J gene: TRBJ1-1
V gene: TRBV12-3/TRBV12-4
D gene: .
CDR3 DNA: TGTGCCAGCAGTCGACGGTGGGAGGCAGAAGCTTTCTTT
CDR3 protein: CASSRRWEAEAFF

J gene: TRBJ2-7
V gene: TRBV28
D gene: TRBD2
CDR3 DNA: TGTGCCAGCAGTTTGGTTAGCGGGGGGCCAGAGTACTTC
CDR3 protein: CASSLVSGGPEYF

J gene: TRBJ1-3
V gene: TRBV5-1
D gene: .
CDR3 DNA: TGTGCCAGCAGCCGAGCAATCTCAGGGCCGTTTGGAAACACCATATATTTT
CDR3 protein: CASSRAISGPFGNTIYF

J gene: TRBJ1-2
V gene: TRBV4-1
D gene: TRBD1
CDR3 DNA: TGCGCCAGCAGCCTCGGACAGGGGGCTTATGGCTACACCTTC
CDR3 protein: CASSLGQGAYGYTF

J gene: TRBJ2-7
V gene: TRBV6-2/TRBV6-3
D gene: .
CDR3 DNA: TGTGCCAGCAGTTCCTTATGGGGACACTTCTACGAGCAGTACTTC
CDR3 protein: CASSSLWGHFYEQYF

J gene: TRBJ1-2
V gene: TRBV4-3
D gene: .
CDR3 DNA: TGCGCCAGCAGCCGTGAGACAGCCATTAACTATGGCTACACCTTC
CDR3 protein: CASSRETAINYGYTF

J gene: TRBJ1-2
V gene: TRBV2
D gene: .
CDR3 DNA: TGTGCCAGCAGTGGATGGGGCGGCTACACCTTC
CDR3 protein: CASSGWGGYTF

J gene: TRBJ1-6
V gene: TRBV5-4
D gene: .
CDR3 DNA: TGTGCCAGCAGCGCCAGGACAGCTAATTCACCCCTCCACTTT
CDR3 protein: CASSARTANSPLHF

J gene: TRBJ1-6
V gene: TRBV11-2
D gene: .
CDR3 DNA: TGTGCCAGCAGCTTATGGCGGGCTTCACCCCTCCACTTT
CDR3 protein: CASSLWRASPLHF

J gene: TRBJ1-1
V gene: TRBV4-3
D gene: TRBD1
CDR3 DNA: TGCGCCAGCAGCCAAGATTGGAGACAGGGGAGCACTGAAGCTTTCTTT
CDR3 protein: CASSQDWRQGSTEAFF

J gene: TRBJ1-2
V gene: TRBV19
D gene: .
CDR3 DNA: TGTGCCATCTTCAGGGGAGATGGCTACACCTTC
CDR3 protein: CAIFRGDGYTF

J gene: TRBJ2-5
V gene: TRBV30
D gene: TRBD1
CDR3 DNA: TGTGCCTGGAGCCTTGGACAGGGGAGGCAAGAGACCCAGTACTTC
CDR3 protein: CAWSLGQGRQETQYF

J gene: TRBJ1-2
V gene: TRBV11-3
D gene: TRBD1
CDR3 DNA: TGTGCCAGCAGCTTAGGATACCGACAGGGGGCCTATGGCTATGGCTACACCTTC
CDR3 protein: CASSLGYRQGAYGYGYTF

J gene: TRBJ2-7
V gene: TRBV7-3
D gene: TRBD2
CDR3 DNA: TGTGCCAGCAGCTTACGAGGACTAGCGGGGGGGCCGGGTGAGCAGTACTTC
CDR3 protein: CASSLRGLAGGPGEQYF